This TCR beta chain came from a study of blood T cell repertoires in COVID-19. Per the germline V gene, CDR1 is MNHNY and CDR2 is SVGAGI (reference sequence). V was clipped by 6 bases and J by 0 bases, with 15 bases between them. The CDR3 has 16 amino acids. Clones were read by immunoSEQ multiplex PCR, and TCRdb kept only the in-frame ones, dropping some. The table has 200,000 to 250,000 clones, roughly 84% seen once. V usage is TRBV6-6 and J usage is TRBJ1-5; D remains ambiguous. What was sequenced was peripheral blood. The receptor was isolated from a man aged 50 or older who had recovered from COVID-19. As DNA, the CDR3 is TGTGCCAGCAGAGCTCCTACAGCTTATAGCAATCAGCCCCAGCATTTT. Protein product: CASRAPTAYSNQPQHF.